The clone carrying this T cell receptor beta chain was seen ten or more times. The data belong to a study of neurological immune-mediated disorders. TCRdb independently ran MiXCR on the 5' RACE reads; one entry per CDR3 protein. The sample shows about 46,000 distinct CDR3 sequences, under 2% of them seen only once. This sequence originates from a middle-aged woman with multiple sclerosis. Sequencing was done on a sample of PBMCs.

This CDR3 reads CASSLALSTQYF. In DNA, the CDR3 is TGCGCCAGCAGCTTGGCCTTAAGTACGCAGTATTTT. V and J are TRBV5-1 and TRBJ2-3; D is undetermined. V shed 0 bases and J shed 8 bases, with 7 bases lying between them. Germline CDR1 SGHRS, CDR2 YFSETQ. The CDR3 sequence is 12 residues long.